This T cell receptor beta chain was sequenced during a study of blood T cell repertoires in COVID-19. The CDR3 has 15 amino acids. J was trimmed by 0 bases and V by 6 bases; bases with no gene match: 5. Germline CDR1 reads KGHSH; CDR2 reads LQKENI. Assay used: immunoSEQ multiplex PCR; TCRdb lists only in-frame clones, some missing. The sample contains about 140,000 clones, around nine tenths of which appear only once. J is TRBJ1-3 and V is TRBV18; TRBD1 agrees at 7 bases. The source is a woman aged 45-65 years with active or convalescent COVID-19. Material: peripheral blood. The CDR3: CASSRQGSSGNTIYF. CDR3 sequence (DNA): TGTGCCAGCTCTCGACAGGGATCCTCTGGAAACACCATATATTTT.